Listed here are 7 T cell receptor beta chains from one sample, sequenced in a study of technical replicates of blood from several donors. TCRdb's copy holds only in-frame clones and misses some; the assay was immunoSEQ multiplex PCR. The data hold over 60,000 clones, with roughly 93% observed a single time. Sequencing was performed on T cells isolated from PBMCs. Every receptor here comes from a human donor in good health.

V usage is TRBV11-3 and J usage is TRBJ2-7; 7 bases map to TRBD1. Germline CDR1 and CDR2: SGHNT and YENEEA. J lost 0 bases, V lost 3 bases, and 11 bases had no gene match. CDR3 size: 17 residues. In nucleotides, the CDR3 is TGTGCCAGCAGCTTGGGGGCATGGGGACAGAGCTCCTACGAGCAGTACTTC. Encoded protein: CASSLGAWGQSSYEQYF.

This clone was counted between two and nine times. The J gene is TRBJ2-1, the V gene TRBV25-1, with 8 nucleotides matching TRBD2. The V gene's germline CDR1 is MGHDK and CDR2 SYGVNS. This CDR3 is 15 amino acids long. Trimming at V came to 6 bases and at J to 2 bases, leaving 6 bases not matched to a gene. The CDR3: CASRPAGATYNEQFF. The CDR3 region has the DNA TGTGCCAGCAGGCCAGCGGGAGCGACCTACAATGAGCAGTTCTTC. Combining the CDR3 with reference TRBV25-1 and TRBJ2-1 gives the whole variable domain EADIYQTPRYLVIGTGKKITLECSQTMGHDKMYWYQQDPGMELHLIHYSYGVNSTEKGDLSSESTVSRIRTEHFPLTLESARPSHTSQYLCASRPAGATYNEQFFGPGTRLTVL.

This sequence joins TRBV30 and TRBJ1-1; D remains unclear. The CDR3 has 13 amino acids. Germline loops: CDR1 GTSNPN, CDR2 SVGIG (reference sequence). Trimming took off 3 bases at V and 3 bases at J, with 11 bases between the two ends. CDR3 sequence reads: CAWRAGVYTEAFF. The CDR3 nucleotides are TGTGCCTGGAGAGCCGGGGTCTACACTGAAGCTTTCTTT.

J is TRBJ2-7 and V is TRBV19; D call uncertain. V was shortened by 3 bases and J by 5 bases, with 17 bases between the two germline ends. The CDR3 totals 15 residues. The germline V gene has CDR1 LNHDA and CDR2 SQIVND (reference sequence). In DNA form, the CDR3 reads TGTGCCAGTAGTATCCTAGGCACCCCGACGGACGAGCAGTACTTC. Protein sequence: CASSILGTPTDEQYF.

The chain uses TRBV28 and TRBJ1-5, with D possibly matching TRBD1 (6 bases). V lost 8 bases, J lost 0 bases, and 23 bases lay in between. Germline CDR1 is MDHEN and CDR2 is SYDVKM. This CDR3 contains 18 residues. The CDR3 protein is CASAHETDRSYSNQPQHF. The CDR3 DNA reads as TGTGCCAGCGCACATGAGACCGACAGGAGTTATAGCAATCAGCCCCAGCATTTT.

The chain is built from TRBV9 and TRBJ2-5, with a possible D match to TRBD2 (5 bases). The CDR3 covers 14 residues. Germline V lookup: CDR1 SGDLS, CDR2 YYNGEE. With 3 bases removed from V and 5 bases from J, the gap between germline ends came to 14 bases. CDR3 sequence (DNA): TGTGCCAGCAGCGCATTCACTAGTGGCGAGACCCAGTACTTC. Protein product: CASSAFTSGETQYF.

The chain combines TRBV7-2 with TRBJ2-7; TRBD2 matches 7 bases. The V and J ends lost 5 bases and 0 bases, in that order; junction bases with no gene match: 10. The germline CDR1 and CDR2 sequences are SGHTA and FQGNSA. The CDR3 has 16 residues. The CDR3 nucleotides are TGTGCCAGCAGCCTCGGTGGGGGGGGTCGCTCCTACGAGCAGTACTTC. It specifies CASSLGGGGRSYEQYF.